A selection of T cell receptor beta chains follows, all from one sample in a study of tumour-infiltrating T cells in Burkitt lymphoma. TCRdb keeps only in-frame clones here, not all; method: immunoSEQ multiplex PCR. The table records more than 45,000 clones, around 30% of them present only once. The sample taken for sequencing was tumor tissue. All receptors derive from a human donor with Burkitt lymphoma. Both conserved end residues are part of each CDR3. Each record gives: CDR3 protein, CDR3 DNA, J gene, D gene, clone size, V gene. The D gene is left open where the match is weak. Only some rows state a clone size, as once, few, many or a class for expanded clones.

CDR3 protein: CASSFWDRVREQYF
CDR3 DNA: TGTGCCAGCAGCTTCTGGGACAGGGTTCGGGAGCAGTACTTC
J gene: TRBJ2-7
D gene: TRBD1
clone size: -
V gene: TRBV5-6

CDR3 protein: CASTYRAGGVEQYF
CDR3 DNA: TGTGCCAGCACCTACCGGGCGGGGGGGGTCGAGCAGTACTTC
J gene: TRBJ2-7
D gene: TRBD2
clone size: few
V gene: TRBV6-5

CDR3 protein: CASSGDRGGNQPQHF
CDR3 DNA: TGCGCCAGCAGCGGGGATCGTGGTGGCAATCAGCCCCAGCATTTT
J gene: TRBJ1-5
D gene: -
clone size: few
V gene: TRBV4-3

CDR3 protein: CASVPGQGTSYNEQFF
CDR3 DNA: TGTGCCAGCGTCCCGGGACAGGGAACCTCCTACAATGAGCAGTTCTTC
J gene: TRBJ2-1
D gene: TRBD1
clone size: -
V gene: TRBV2

CDR3 protein: CAIRQGEGQPQHF
CDR3 DNA: TGTGCCATCCGACAGGGGGAGGGTCAGCCCCAGCATTTT
J gene: TRBJ1-5
D gene: TRBD1
clone size: few
V gene: TRBV10-3

CDR3 protein: CAWSVNEKLFF
CDR3 DNA: TGTGCCTGGAGTGTAAATGAAAAACTGTTTTTT
J gene: TRBJ1-4
D gene: -
clone size: few
V gene: TRBV30

CDR3 protein: CASSVVGGAMADTQYF
CDR3 DNA: TGTGCCAGCAGCGTAGTAGGGGGGGCAATGGCAGATACGCAGTATTTT
J gene: TRBJ2-3
D gene: -
clone size: few
V gene: TRBV9

CDR3 protein: CASSAGGAGYEQYF
CDR3 DNA: TGTGCCAGCAGCGCAGGGGGAGCGGGGTACGAGCAGTACTTC
J gene: TRBJ2-7
D gene: -
clone size: few
V gene: TRBV9

CDR3 protein: CASSAGNYGYTF
CDR3 DNA: TGTGCCAGCAGTGCGGGTAACTATGGCTACACCTTC
J gene: TRBJ1-2
D gene: -
clone size: few
V gene: TRBV5-4

CDR3 protein: CASSFPDRASPLHF
CDR3 DNA: TGTGCCAGCAGTTTCCCGGACAGAGCTTCACCCCTCCACTTT
J gene: TRBJ1-6
D gene: -
clone size: few
V gene: TRBV6-6

CDR3 protein: CASSQSRDEKLFF
CDR3 DNA: TGTGCCAGCAGCCAATCCAGGGATGAAAAACTGTTTTTT
J gene: TRBJ1-4
D gene: -
clone size: -
V gene: TRBV4-2

CDR3 protein: CASRGTSPETQYF
CDR3 DNA: TGTGCCAGCAGGGGGACTAGCCCAGAGACCCAGTACTTC
J gene: TRBJ2-5
D gene: TRBD2
clone size: -
V gene: TRBV6-6

CDR3 protein: CASSYSSSYNSPLHF
CDR3 DNA: TGTGCCAGCAGTTACTCGAGCTCCTATAATTCACCCCTCCACTTT
J gene: TRBJ1-6
D gene: -
clone size: -
V gene: TRBV6-6

CDR3 protein: CAISQGALMNTEAFF
CDR3 DNA: TGTGCCATCAGTCAGGGGGCCCTCATGAACACTGAAGCTTTCTTT
J gene: TRBJ1-1
D gene: TRBD1
clone size: few
V gene: TRBV10-3

CDR3 protein: CASSPTNPGTANTGELFF
CDR3 DNA: TGCGCCAGCAGCCCCACTAATCCCGGGACGGCGAACACCGGGGAGCTGTTTTTT
J gene: TRBJ2-2
D gene: -
clone size: -
V gene: TRBV5-1

CDR3 protein: CASSPGLASYEQYF
CDR3 DNA: TGTGCCAGCAGCCCCGGGCTAGCATCCTACGAGCAGTACTTC
J gene: TRBJ2-7
D gene: -
clone size: -
V gene: TRBV4-2

CDR3 protein: CASSTGTWGGEQFF
CDR3 DNA: TGTGCCAGCAGTACCGGGACCTGGGGGGGTGAGCAGTTCTTC
J gene: TRBJ2-1
D gene: TRBD2
clone size: -
V gene: TRBV6-5

CDR3 protein: CAWSGTHSTEAFF
CDR3 DNA: TGTGCCTGGAGTGGGACTCATAGTACGGAAGCTTTCTTT
J gene: TRBJ1-1
D gene: -
clone size: -
V gene: TRBV30

CDR3 protein: CASSEYLSFSSSGNTIYF
CDR3 DNA: TGTGCCAGCAGTGAATACTTGTCCTTCTCCTCGTCTGGAAACACCATATATTTT
J gene: TRBJ1-3
D gene: -
clone size: few
V gene: TRBV2

CDR3 protein: CASSYSRAGNNSPLHF
CDR3 DNA: TGTGCCAGCAGTTACTCGAGGGCAGGGAACAATTCACCCCTCCACTTT
J gene: TRBJ1-6
D gene: -
clone size: -
V gene: TRBV6-5

CDR3 protein: CASSHSGLSTDTQYF
CDR3 DNA: TGCGCCAGCAGCCATTCGGGACTATCCACAGATACGCAGTATTTT
J gene: TRBJ2-3
D gene: TRBD2
clone size: -
V gene: TRBV4-3

CDR3 protein: CASSLTDRGAIYEQYF
CDR3 DNA: TGCGCCAGCAGCCTGACCGACAGGGGCGCGATCTACGAGCAGTACTTC
J gene: TRBJ2-7
D gene: TRBD1
clone size: few
V gene: TRBV5-1

CDR3 protein: CASSPPIREGYTF
CDR3 DNA: TGTGCCAGCTCACCACCAATAAGAGAGGGCTACACCTTC
J gene: TRBJ1-2
D gene: -
clone size: -
V gene: TRBV18

CDR3 protein: CASSLAETTGELFF
CDR3 DNA: TGTGCCAGCAGCTTAGCTGAAACGACCGGGGAGCTGTTTTTT
J gene: TRBJ2-2
D gene: -
clone size: -
V gene: TRBV7-9

CDR3 protein: CASSLPRDRLNTGELFF
CDR3 DNA: TGCGCCAGCAGTTTACCCCGGGACAGGCTGAACACCGGGGAGCTGTTTTTT
J gene: TRBJ2-2
D gene: TRBD1
clone size: once
V gene: TRBV23-1

CDR3 protein: CASSGREKLFF
CDR3 DNA: TGTGCCAGCTCGGGACGGGAAAAACTGTTTTTT
J gene: TRBJ1-4
D gene: -
clone size: -
V gene: TRBV19

CDR3 protein: CSARVGELQYF
CDR3 DNA: TGCAGTGCTAGAGTGGGGGAACTTCAGTACTTC
J gene: TRBJ2-7
D gene: -
clone size: few
V gene: TRBV20-1

CDR3 protein: CASSEGWGGAGNTIYF
CDR3 DNA: TGTGCCAGCAGTGAAGGTTGGGGAGGGGCTGGAAACACCATATATTTT
J gene: TRBJ1-3
D gene: -
clone size: -
V gene: TRBV25-1

CDR3 protein: CASSQKGQGKPGANVLTF
CDR3 DNA: TGCGCCAGCAGCCAGAAGGGACAGGGAAAACCTGGGGCCAACGTCCTGACTTTC
J gene: TRBJ2-6
D gene: TRBD1
clone size: -
V gene: TRBV5-1

CDR3 protein: CASSLARTDTQYF
CDR3 DNA: TGTGCCAGCAGCTTAGCCCGCACAGATACGCAGTATTTT
J gene: TRBJ2-3
D gene: -
clone size: few
V gene: TRBV7-2

CDR3 protein: CASRRDNSNQPQHF
CDR3 DNA: TGTGCCAGCAGGAGAGACAATAGCAATCAGCCCCAGCATTTT
J gene: TRBJ1-5
D gene: -
clone size: few
V gene: TRBV6-4

CDR3 protein: CAVSSGNRNEKLFF
CDR3 DNA: TGTGCCGTCAGCTCGGGCAATCGAAATGAAAAACTGTTTTTT
J gene: TRBJ1-4
D gene: -
clone size: -
V gene: TRBV19

CDR3 protein: CSVIQLGEGYEQYF
CDR3 DNA: TGCAGCGTCATCCAATTAGGGGAAGGCTACGAGCAGTACTTC
J gene: TRBJ2-7
D gene: -
clone size: few
V gene: TRBV29-1

CDR3 protein: CASSQDSPGAKYYGYTF
CDR3 DNA: TGCGCCAGCAGCCAAGATTCACCGGGGGCGAAGTACTATGGCTACACCTTC
J gene: TRBJ1-2
D gene: -
clone size: few
V gene: TRBV4-3

CDR3 protein: CASSVEGPRSNEQFF
CDR3 DNA: TGTGCCAGCAGCGTAGAGGGCCCTAGGAGCAATGAGCAGTTCTTC
J gene: TRBJ2-1
D gene: -
clone size: few
V gene: TRBV9

CDR3 protein: CASSLNRGGQPQHF
CDR3 DNA: TGTGCCAGCAGTTTAAACAGGGGAGGGCAGCCCCAGCATTTT
J gene: TRBJ1-5
D gene: TRBD1
clone size: -
V gene: TRBV28

CDR3 protein: CATSINTNSPLHF
CDR3 DNA: TGTGCCACCAGCATAAATACCAATTCACCCCTCCACTTT
J gene: TRBJ1-6
D gene: -
clone size: -
V gene: TRBV15

CDR3 protein: CASSLTGVGETQYF
CDR3 DNA: TGCGCCAGCAGCCTCACGGGGGTCGGGGAGACCCAGTACTTC
J gene: TRBJ2-5
D gene: -
clone size: few
V gene: TRBV4-3

CDR3 protein: CASSLGTGVHEQYF
CDR3 DNA: TGTGCCAGCAGCTTGGGGACAGGGGTGCACGAGCAGTACTTC
J gene: TRBJ2-7
D gene: TRBD1
clone size: few
V gene: TRBV7-9

CDR3 protein: CAWSIEGAGTDTQYF
CDR3 DNA: TGTGCCTGGAGTATAGAGGGGGCCGGTACAGATACGCAGTATTTT
J gene: TRBJ2-3
D gene: TRBD1
clone size: few
V gene: TRBV30

CDR3 protein: CASSLNSYNEQFF
CDR3 DNA: TGTGCCAGCAGCTTAAACTCGTACAATGAGCAGTTCTTC
J gene: TRBJ2-1
D gene: -
clone size: -
V gene: TRBV7-2

CDR3 protein: CASTQAAGSEQYF
CDR3 DNA: TGTGCCAGCACCCAGGCTGCTGGGAGCGAGCAGTACTTC
J gene: TRBJ2-7
D gene: -
clone size: -
V gene: TRBV28

CDR3 protein: CASSQESWRSFPSSYEQYF
CDR3 DNA: TGCGCCAGCAGCCAAGAAAGTTGGCGGAGTTTCCCGAGCTCCTACGAGCAGTACTTC
J gene: TRBJ2-7
D gene: -
clone size: -
V gene: TRBV4-3

CDR3 protein: CASSLDWTDTQYF
CDR3 DNA: TGTGCCAGCAGCCTGGACTGGACAGATACGCAGTATTTT
J gene: TRBJ2-3
D gene: -
clone size: -
V gene: TRBV7-2

CDR3 protein: CASSVGTASGYTF
CDR3 DNA: TGTGCCAGCAGCGTTGGGACAGCTAGTGGCTACACCTTC
J gene: TRBJ1-2
D gene: TRBD1
clone size: few
V gene: TRBV9

CDR3 protein: CASSSKTGFVPFSTDTQYF
CDR3 DNA: TGTGCCAGCAGCTCTAAGACAGGGTTTGTGCCTTTTAGCACAGATACGCAGTATTTT
J gene: TRBJ2-3
D gene: TRBD1
clone size: few
V gene: TRBV7-2

CDR3 protein: CSVGGMGSGNTIYF
CDR3 DNA: TGCAGCGTTGGGGGAATGGGCTCTGGAAACACCATATATTTT
J gene: TRBJ1-3
D gene: -
clone size: few
V gene: TRBV29-1

CDR3 protein: CASSQDRSQGEQYF
CDR3 DNA: TGCGCCAGCAGCCAAGATAGGTCTCAGGGGGAGCAGTACTTC
J gene: TRBJ2-7
D gene: -
clone size: few
V gene: TRBV4-1

CDR3 protein: CASSPRVYEQYEQYF
CDR3 DNA: TGTGCCAGCTCACCCAGAGTCTACGAGCAGTACGAGCAGTACTTC
J gene: TRBJ2-7
D gene: -
clone size: once
V gene: TRBV18

CDR3 protein: CAISGGQGAGELFF
CDR3 DNA: TGTGCCATCAGTGGGGGGCAGGGGGCCGGGGAGCTGTTTTTT
J gene: TRBJ2-2
D gene: TRBD1
clone size: few
V gene: TRBV10-3

CDR3 protein: CASRERDSKGYTF
CDR3 DNA: TGTGCCAGCAGGGAGCGGGACTCCAAGGGCTACACCTTC
J gene: TRBJ1-2
D gene: -
clone size: -
V gene: TRBV5-4

CDR3 protein: CASTKDAQPQHF
CDR3 DNA: TGTGCCAGCACGAAGGATGCTCAGCCCCAGCATTTT
J gene: TRBJ1-5
D gene: -
clone size: few
V gene: TRBV2

CDR3 protein: CASSRKQPQHF
CDR3 DNA: TGTGCCAGCAGCAGGAAACAGCCCCAGCATTTT
J gene: TRBJ1-5
D gene: -
clone size: -
V gene: TRBV21-1

CDR3 protein: CATSREGGETQYF
CDR3 DNA: TGTGCCACCTCTCGGGAGGGAGGGGAGACCCAGTACTTC
J gene: TRBJ2-5
D gene: TRBD2
clone size: -
V gene: TRBV6-4

CDR3 protein: CASSAGKLGTDTQYF
CDR3 DNA: TGTGCCAGCAGCGCGGGAAAGTTAGGCACAGATACGCAGTATTTT
J gene: TRBJ2-3
D gene: -
clone size: few
V gene: TRBV5-6